A selection of T cell receptor beta chains follows, all from one sample in a study of cytomegalovirus exposure and HLA in healthy donors. Clones were read by immunoSEQ multiplex PCR, and TCRdb kept only the in-frame ones, dropping some. Of roughly 160,000 clones detected, approximately 84% appear once; the ten largest clones hold 2.5% to 4%. Specimen: PBMCs. The receptors stem from a woman aged 45-65 years in good health and CMV-seropositive. The CDR3 runs from the conserved cysteine through the conserved F or W. D genes are given only for firm matches. Clone size is stated in some rows and not others, as once, few, many or a class when expanded.

J	size	D	V	CDR3	DNA
TRBJ1-3	-	-	TRBV7-9	CASSYGGLANTIYF	TGTGCCAGCAGCTATGGGGGGTTGGCGAACACCATATATTTT
TRBJ2-7	-	TRBD1	TRBV28	CASTGGDRAHEQYF	TGTGCCAGCACAGGAGGGGACAGGGCCCACGAGCAGTACTTC
TRBJ2-1	-	-	TRBV5-8	CASSPGLERRYNEQFF	TGTGCCAGCAGCCCCGGACTCGAGCGGCGGTACAATGAGCAGTTCTTC
TRBJ2-7	-	TRBD1	TRBV4-1	CASSPNTGAYEQYF	TGCGCCAGCAGCCCTAATACAGGGGCCTACGAGCAGTACTTC
TRBJ2-1	-	TRBD1	TRBV11-2	CASSLRGTGDEQFF	TGTGCCAGCAGCTTAAGGGGGACAGGGGATGAGCAGTTCTTC
TRBJ1-1	few	-	TRBV5-6	CASSPVREWNTEAFF	TGTGCCAGCAGCCCCGTGAGGGAATGGAACACTGAAGCTTTCTTT
TRBJ2-6	few	-	TRBV30	CAWSEGSGANVLTF	TGTGCCTGGAGTGAGGGGTCCGGGGCCAACGTCCTGACTTTC
TRBJ1-1	-	-	TRBV19	CASSWTENTEAFF	TGTGCCAGTAGCTGGACAGAGAACACTGAAGCTTTCTTT
TRBJ1-4	-	-	TRBV19	CASKSRQTATNEKLFF	TGTGCCAGTAAGTCCCGACAGACTGCAACTAATGAAAAACTGTTTTTT
TRBJ2-1	-	-	TRBV11-3	CASSWGQSSNEQFF	TGTGCCAGCAGCTGGGGCCAGAGTTCCAATGAGCAGTTCTTC
TRBJ2-5	-	TRBD2	TRBV28	CASSLGLAVETQYF	TGTGCCAGCAGCCTGGGACTAGCGGTAGAGACCCAGTACTTC
TRBJ2-5	-	-	TRBV5-1	CASSLERGAQETQYF	TGCGCCAGCAGCTTGGAACGGGGGGCCCAAGAGACCCAGTACTTC
TRBJ1-2	once	-	TRBV20-1	CSAGQNYGYTF	TGCAGTGCCGGACAGAACTATGGCTACACCTTC
TRBJ2-3	-	TRBD2	TRBV6-5	CASSQTSGGADTQYF	TGTGCCAGCAGTCAGACTAGCGGGGGTGCAGATACGCAGTATTTT
TRBJ2-7	-	-	TRBV6-5	CASSPRQGPYEQYF	TGTGCCAGCAGTCCCCGGCAGGGCCCCTACGAGCAGTACTTC
TRBJ2-7	-	TRBD1	TRBV14	CASSSNRGPYEQYF	TGTGCCAGCAGCAGTAACAGGGGTCCCTACGAGCAGTACTTC
TRBJ2-2	few	TRBD2	TRBV7-9	CSSSPAGGTTGELFF	TGTTCCAGCAGCCCGGCGGGGGGGACCACCGGGGAGCTGTTTTTT
TRBJ2-7	-	-	TRBV5-4	CASSPAPGKGLSYEQYF	TGTGCCAGCAGCCCCGCCCCAGGGAAGGGCCTCTCCTACGAGCAGTACTTC
TRBJ1-5	-	-	TRBV3-2	CSNQPQHF	TGCTCCAATCAGCCCCAGCATTTT
TRBJ2-2	-	TRBD2	TRBV18	CASSPPNDKRAGRYTGELFF	TGTGCCAGCTCACCACCGAACGACAAAAGAGCGGGGCGATACACCGGGGAGCTGTTTTTT
TRBJ1-6	-	-	TRBV11-3	CASSLFPGSPLHF	TGTGCCAGCAGCTTATTTCCGGGTTCACCCCTCCACTTT
TRBJ2-4	-	TRBD2	TRBV7-8	CASSRGGGGKGNIQYF	TGTGCCAGCAGCCGGGGTGGGGGGGGAAAGGGGAACATTCAGTACTTC
TRBJ1-3	-	-	TRBV11-3	CASSLYSLISGNTIYF	TGTGCCAGCAGCCTGTACAGCCTCATCTCTGGAAACACCATATATTTT
TRBJ2-1	-	-	TRBV7-9	CASSSPWYYEQFF	TGTGCCAGCAGCTCCCCCTGGTACTATGAGCAGTTCTTC
TRBJ1-2	-	TRBD1	TRBV19	CATLTTGTGNYGYTF	TGTGCCACCCTCACAACGGGGACAGGGAACTATGGCTACACCTTC
TRBJ2-1	-	-	TRBV7-2	CASSHWGESIYNEQFF	TGTGCCAGCAGCCACTGGGGCGAGAGCATTTACAATGAGCAGTTCTTC
TRBJ2-5	-	TRBD1	TRBV5-4	CASSLTGVEETQYF	TGTGCCAGCAGCTTAACAGGGGTCGAAGAGACCCAGTACTTC
TRBJ1-2	few	TRBD1	TRBV7-9	CASSLRQGDYYGYTF	TGTGCCAGCAGCCTCCGACAGGGGGACTACTATGGCTACACCTTC
TRBJ1-4	once	-	TRBV6-6	CASIRGGATNEKLFF	TGTGCCAGCATCCGAGGGGGTGCAACTAATGAAAAACTGTTTTTT
TRBJ1-4	-	TRBD1	TRBV4-1	CASSQGAGQGVEKLFF	TGTGCCAGCAGCCAAGGAGCGGGACAGGGAGTTGAAAAACTGTTTTTT
TRBJ2-1	-	-	TRBV9	CASSVAGGNYNEQFF	TGTGCCAGCAGCGTAGCTGGGGGGAACTACAATGAGCAGTTCTTC
TRBJ2-7	-	TRBD1	TRBV5-6	CASSLKGTGLYGGYEQYF	TGTGCCAGCAGCTTGAAAGGGACAGGGCTTTATGGAGGTTACGAGCAGTACTTC
TRBJ2-7	-	TRBD1	TRBV9	CASSAYRDSYEQYF	TGTGCCAGCAGCGCGTACCGGGACAGCTACGAGCAGTACTTC
TRBJ2-7	-	-	TRBV4-2	CASSQGGTTNYEQYF	TGTGCCAGCAGCCAAGGGGGGACAACTAACTACGAGCAGTACTTC
TRBJ2-5	-	TRBD1	TRBV10-3	CAISLMGQAQETQYF	TGTGCCATCAGCCTGATGGGACAGGCACAAGAGACCCAGTACTTC
TRBJ2-1	-	TRBD2	TRBV30	CAWNEREENEQFF	TGTGCCTGGAACGAACGGGAGGAGAATGAGCAGTTCTTC
TRBJ2-1	-	TRBD2	TRBV9	CASSVGASGVPKGNEQFF	TGTGCCAGCAGCGTAGGGGCTAGCGGGGTGCCCAAAGGCAATGAGCAGTTCTTC
TRBJ1-2	few	-	TRBV11-2	CASSFGGAGGYTF	TGTGCCAGCAGCTTTGGGGGGGCCGGTGGCTACACCTTC
TRBJ2-4	-	-	TRBV1	CTSSLTSSKNSQYF	TGCACCAGCAGCCTAACTTCTTCCAAAAACAGTCAGTACTTC
TRBJ2-1	-	-	TRBV5-6	CASSLGHYNEQFF	TGTGCCAGCAGCTTGGGACACTACAATGAGCAGTTCTTC
TRBJ2-3	-	-	TRBV11-2	CASSPADTQYF	TGTGCCAGCAGCCCGGCAGATACGCAGTATTTT
TRBJ1-4	-	-	TRBV5-6	CASRATWGPNEKLFF	TGTGCCAGCAGGGCAACGTGGGGGCCTAATGAAAAACTGTTTTTT
TRBJ1-1	-	TRBD1	TRBV7-8	CASSLPGQLNTEAFF	TGTGCCAGCAGCCTACCGGGACAGCTGAACACTGAAGCTTTCTTT
TRBJ1-6	-	-	TRBV6-5	CASSAGLSPLHF	TGTGCCAGCAGTGCCGGACTTTCACCCCTCCACTTT
TRBJ1-1	-	-	TRBV21-1	CASSKASTPSQVEAFF	TGTGCCAGCAGCAAAGCTAGCACACCATCCCAAGTTGAAGCTTTCTTT